The 11 T cell receptor beta chains listed next were all sequenced from one sample in a study of CD8 T cells in Susac syndrome. RNA in amounts of roughly 0.45 to 1 ug was reverse transcribed with random hexamers. A single record per CDR3 protein comes from TCRdb applying MiXCR to the immunoSEQ multiplex PCR reads. The table has roughly 140,000 distinct CDR3 sequences, over 95% seen once; the top ten hold 0.15%. Sequences were obtained from CD8+ T cells from PBMCs. The receptors were gathered from a human donor with multiple sclerosis.

This chain uses TRBV9 with TRBJ1-1, with D maybe TRBD1 (5 bases). The CDR3 runs to 15 residues. Trimming shortened V by 3 bases and J by 3 bases, and 15 bases separated the two germline ends. Germline assignment: CDR1 SGDLS and CDR2 YYNGEE. This chain's CDR3 is CASSASGTPYTEAFF. The CDR3 coding sequence is TGTGCCAGCAGCGCATCGGGGACGCCTTACACTGAAGCTTTCTTT.

J is TRBJ1-4 and V is TRBV2; tentative D call: TRBD1 (5 bases). This CDR3 region has 16 residues. V was trimmed by 4 bases and J by 5 bases, leaving 17 bases between them. Germline V lookup: CDR1 SNHLY, CDR2 FYNNEI. CDR3 in DNA: TGTGCCAGCAGTGGTGGAACGGGACTCAGGAATGAAAAACTGTTTTTT. Its translation: CASSGGTGLRNEKLFF.

V gene TRBV27 combines with J gene TRBJ2-5, with D possibly TRBD2 on 5 matching bases. Trimming took 8 bases from V and 2 from J, leaving 15 bases between them. CDR1 is MNHEY, CDR2 SMNVEV, per germline (reference sequence). The CDR3 consists of 14 residues. The CDR3 spells CASHGPGSQETQYF. The DNA of the CDR3 is TGTGCCAGCCACGGCCCGGGGTCACAAGAGACCCAGTACTTC.

This sequence joins TRBV27 and TRBJ1-5; tentatively, D is TRBD1 (5 bases). Germline assignment: CDR1 MNHEY and CDR2 SMNVEV (reference sequence). The CDR3 totals 15 residues. V was shortened by 2 bases and J by 1 base, with 9 bases between the two germline ends. In nucleotides, the CDR3 is TGTGCCAGCAGTTTACGGGGGGGAAGCAATCAGCCCCAGCATTTT. Its translation is CASSLRGGSNQPQHF.

The chain joins TRBV4-1 to TRBJ2-7; TRBD1 aligns across 8 bases. CDR1 MGHRA and CDR2 YSYEKL come from the germline V gene. This CDR3 is 14 amino acids long. Trimming at V came to 0 bases and at J to 6 bases, leaving 4 bases not matched to a gene. The CDR3 spells CASSQDQGAVEQYV. The CDR3 nucleotides are TGCGCCAGCAGCCAAGATCAGGGGGCAGTCGAGCAGTACGTC.

J is TRBJ2-7 and V is TRBV5-1; D is unclear. CDR3 length: 15 residues. Trimming left V 0 bases short and J 1 base short, with 11 bases between. Germline CDR1 is SGHRS and CDR2 is YFSETQ. The CDR3 loop is CASSLASDDSYEQYV. The CDR3 region has the DNA TGCGCCAGCAGCTTGGCAAGTGATGATTCCTACGAGCAGTACGTC.

The rearrangement links TRBV9 to TRBJ2-7, with a tentative D call TRBD1 (6 bases). CDR1 and CDR2 from the germline V gene are SGDLS and YYNGEE. This CDR3 region has 14 residues. Trimming removed 1 base from V and 5 bases from J, with 13 bases in between. The CDR3 loop reads CASSVRGQGDEQYF. CDR3 nucleotide sequence: TGTGCCAGCAGCGTACGGGGACAAGGCGACGAGCAGTACTTC.

The V and J genes are TRBV2 and TRBJ2-3; tentative D call: TRBD1 (5 bases). Germline V gene lookup returns CDR1 SNHLY and CDR2 FYNNEI. The CDR3 sequence is 15 residues long. V lost 3 bases to trimming and J lost 3 bases, with 13 bases between them. The CDR3 sequence: CASSESPGHTDTQYF. In DNA, the CDR3 is TGTGCCAGCAGTGAGTCGCCAGGGCATACAGATACGCAGTATTTT.

This chain uses TRBV13 with TRBJ2-3; D unclear. The V end was cut by 4 bases, the J end by 6 bases, with 11 bases between. Germline V gene data show CDR1 as PRHDT and CDR2 as FYEKMQ (reference sequence). This CDR3 contains 13 residues. CDR3 coding DNA: TGTGCCAGCAGCTCCTCTAGATCGGATACGCAGTATTTT. Its translation is CASSSSRSDTQYF. Full variable domain (remainder filled in from reference TRBV13 and TRBJ2-3): AAGVIQSPRHLIKEKRETATLKCYPIPRHDTVYWYQQGPGQDPQFLISFYEKMQSDKGSIPDRFSAQQFSDYHSELNMSSLELGDSALYFCASSSSRSDTQYFGPGTRLTVL.

The chain carries TRBV15 and TRBJ1-5; a weak D match, TRBD1 (5 bases). This CDR3 has 16 residues. With 4 bases removed from V and 4 bases from J, the gap between germline ends came to 17 bases. Germline CDR1 LNHNV, CDR2 YYDKDF (reference sequence). DNA of the CDR3: TGTGCCACCAGCAACCGGGGGAACAGGCGTAATCAGCCCCAGCATTTT. Translation gives CATSNRGNRRNQPQHF.

The chain links TRBV20-1 to TRBJ2-3, with D tentatively TRBD1 (7 bases). Germline CDR1 and CDR2: DFQATT and SNEGSKA (reference sequence). CDR3 length equals 16 residues. With 6 bases removed from V and 5 bases from J, the gap between germline ends came to 24 bases. The chain's CDR3 is CSASRSGGTLRDTQYF. CDR3 DNA: TGCAGTGCAAGCAGGTCAGGGGGGACATTACGAGATACGCAGTATTTT.